These 7 T cell receptor beta chains came from one sample sequenced in a study of graft-versus-host responses after intestinal transplantation. Only in-frame clones appear in the TCRdb table, and some are missing; sequencing was by immunoSEQ multiplex PCR. The table records around 71,000 clones, roughly 89% of them present only once. The sequencing here drew on bone marrow, taken 700 to 850 days after intestinal transplantation. Receptors originate from a human patient who received an intestinal transplant, so some T cells may come from the graft donor.

Remarks on this clone: Other DNA sequences in this specimen translate into the identical CDR3. The V and J genes are TRBV4-1 and TRBJ2-3, with 9 bases lining up with TRBD2. With V trimmed by 3 bases and J by 2 bases, 12 bases remained unmatched. CDR3 length: 18 amino acids. Germline V gene sequence: CDR1 MGHRA, CDR2 YSYEKL. CDR3 in amino acids: CASSQTTPSGALTDTQYF. In nucleotides, the CDR3 is TGCGCCAGCAGCCAGACCACCCCTAGCGGGGCACTCACAGATACGCAGTATTTT.

The chain couples TRBV10-3 to TRBJ1-1; D unresolved. In germline, CDR1 is ENHRY, CDR2 SYGVKD. The CDR3 spans 14 residues. The V end lost 5 bases, the J end lost 1 base, and 11 bases lay between the germline ends. The CDR3, as DNA: TGTGCCATCAGTTTTGGGGAACGGAACACTGAAGCTTTCTTT. Translating gives CAISFGERNTEAFF.

The chain links TRBV4-2 to TRBJ2-1, with unresolved D. The V gene's germline CDR1 is LGHNA and CDR2 YNFKEQ. Trimming pared 4 bases from V and 3 bases from J, leaving 13 bases between. The CDR3 runs to 15 residues. CDR3 residues: CASSRSDGHYNEQFF. Here the CDR3 DNA reads TGTGCCAGCAGCCGGTCGGACGGGCACTACAATGAGCAGTTCTTC.

Here the CDR3 DNA reads TGTGCCACCAGCAGAGGCGGGATCTCCTACGAGCAGTACTTC. It translates to CATSRGGISYEQYF. The V and J genes are TRBV15 and TRBJ2-7, with a tentative D call TRBD2 (6 bases). Germline V gene data show CDR1 as LNHNV and CDR2 as YYDKDF (reference sequence). V was cut by 1 base and J by 0 bases, with 7 bases left in between. CDR3 length: 14 residues. The complete variable domain, with remaining parts taken from reference TRBV15 and TRBJ2-7, reads DAMVIQNPRYQVTQFGKPVTLSCSQTLNHNVMYWYQQKSSQAPKLLFHYYDKDFNNEADTPDNFQSRRPNTSFCFLDIRSPGLGDTAMYLCATSRGGISYEQYFGPGTRLTVT.

This chain uses TRBV11-2 with TRBJ2-5; D is perhaps TRBD1 (6 bases). Per germline, CDR1 SGHAT and CDR2 FQNNGV. The ends were cut back, 6 bases at V and 6 bases at J, with 14 bases in the middle. CDR3 size: 13 residues. The CDR3 sequence: CASRLQGGQTQYF. CDR3 coding DNA: TGTGCCAGCAGATTACAGGGTGGCCAGACCCAGTACTTC.

The chain carries TRBV6-1 and TRBJ2-1; TRBD1 might be the D (6 bases). This CDR3 spans 16 amino acids. V was shortened by 1 base and J by 3 bases, with 13 bases between the two germline ends. Germline CDR1 and CDR2: MNHNS and SASEGT. The CDR3 spells CASSEDHLDSYNEQFF. CDR3 in DNA: TGTGCCAGCAGTGAAGACCACCTGGACAGCTACAATGAGCAGTTCTTC.

This clone has a single count. The rearrangement uses TRBV5-4 and TRBJ2-7; perhaps TRBD2 as D (6 bases). This CDR3 has 15 amino acids. Deletions cut 0 bases from V and 4 bases from J, with 14 bases between. The V gene's germline CDR1 is SGHNT and CDR2 YYREEE (reference sequence). CDR3 protein: CASSLASGTLYEQYF. CDR3 DNA: TGTGCCAGCAGCTTGGCTTCCGGGACTTTATACGAGCAGTACTTC.